This T cell receptor (beta chain) was obtained from a study of blood T cell repertoires in COVID-19. The overall study: The cDNA or gDNA used as material had been derived from T cells, B-cell-depleted T cells, or PBMCs.

Original analysis: Amplifying reference gene primers gave estimates of nucleated cell counts. Only in-frame clones appear in the TCRdb table, and some are missing; sequencing was by immunoSEQ multiplex PCR. The DNA gave D and trimming, while V, J and clone size come from that table. The table includes around 180,000 clones, about nine tenths detected once. The germline V gene encodes CDR1 SGHRS and CDR2 YFSETQ. This CDR3 region has 14 residues. V lost 4 bases and J lost 0, with 11 bases in between. This sequence joins TRBV5-1 and TRBJ2-7; weak D call: TRBD1 (5 bases). The receptor's source is a man aged 55-75 years with acute or convalescent COVID-19. The source material was peripheral blood. CDR3 nucleotide sequence: TGCGCCAGCAGCATGACAGTACCCTCCTACGAGCAGTACTTC. Protein sequence: CASSMTVPSYEQYF. Using reference TRBV5-1 and TRBJ2-7 for the parts outside the CDR3, the full variable domain is KAGVTQTPRYLIKTRGQQVTLSCSPISGHRSVSWYQQTPGQGLQFLFEYFSETQRNKGNFPGRFSGRQFSNSRSEMNVSTLELGDSALYLCASSMTVPSYEQYFGPGTRLTVT.